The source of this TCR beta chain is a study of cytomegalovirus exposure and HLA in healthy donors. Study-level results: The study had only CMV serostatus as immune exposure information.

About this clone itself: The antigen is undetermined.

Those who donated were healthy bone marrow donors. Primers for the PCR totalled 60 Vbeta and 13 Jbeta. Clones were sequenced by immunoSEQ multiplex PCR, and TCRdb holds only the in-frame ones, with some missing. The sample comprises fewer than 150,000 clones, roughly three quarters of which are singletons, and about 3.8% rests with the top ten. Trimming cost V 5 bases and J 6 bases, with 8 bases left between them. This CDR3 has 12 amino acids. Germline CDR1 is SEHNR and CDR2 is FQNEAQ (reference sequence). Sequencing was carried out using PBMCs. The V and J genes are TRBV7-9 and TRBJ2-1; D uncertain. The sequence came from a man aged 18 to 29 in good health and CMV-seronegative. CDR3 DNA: TGTGCCAGCAGCCTACCTCGCAATGAGCAGTTCTTC. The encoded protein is CASSLPRNEQFF.